Listed below are T cell receptor beta chains from one sample, sequenced in a study of cytomegalovirus exposure and HLA in healthy donors. Only in-frame clones appear in the TCRdb table, and some are missing; sequencing was by immunoSEQ multiplex PCR. The sample has 120,000 or so clones; about three quarters are singletons. Specimen: PBMCs. The receptors were sampled from a woman aged 55-69 years in good health and CMV-seropositive. CDR3s include the opening cysteine and the closing phenylalanine or tryptophan. The D gene is left open where the match is weak. Clone sizes are given selectively: once, few, many, or a class where the clone is expanded.

d_call j_call v_call clone_size cdr3_nt cdr3_aa
. TRBJ1-2 TRBV19 . TGTGCCAGTAGTATAGGACAGACCTATGGCTACACCTTC CASSIGQTYGYTF
. TRBJ2-7 TRBV28 . TGTGCCAGCAGTTTAATGTTTCTTTGGGACTCCAGGAGCGAGCAGTACTTC CASSLMFLWDSRSEQYF
TRBD2 TRBJ2-1 TRBV7-6 . TGTGCCAGCAGCTTAGCGCTAGCGGGAGTTAGCTATGAGCAGTTCTTC CASSLALAGVSYEQFF
. TRBJ2-7 TRBV19 once TGTGCCAGTAGTAGGACATTGAGCTCCTACGAGCAGTACTTC CASSRTLSSYEQYF
. TRBJ2-1 TRBV27 . TGTGCCAGCAGTTTTTTTTCGGGAGTACTCTACAATGAGCAGTTCTTC CASSFFSGVLYNEQFF
TRBD2 TRBJ2-1 TRBV10-3 . TGTGCCATCAGTGGGCCGGAGGTAGCGGGAGGGCGGAATGAGCAGTTCTTC CAISGPEVAGGRNEQFF
. TRBJ2-4 TRBV19 . TGTGCCAGTAGTATAAGGCTCCCCCCGGGCATTCAGTACTTC CASSIRLPPGIQYF
TRBD1 TRBJ1-2 TRBV5-4 . TGTGCCAGCAGCTTAGGACAGGATACGAATGGCTACACCTTC CASSLGQDTNGYTF
TRBD2 TRBJ2-7 TRBV19 . TGTGCCAGTAGTTCACCTTCGGGACTAGCGACCGAGCAGTACTTC CASSSPSGLATEQYF
TRBD2 TRBJ2-1 TRBV7-6 . TGTGCCAGCAGCCCCATGACTAGCGGAGATCACAATGAGCAGTTCTTC CASSPMTSGDHNEQFF
. TRBJ2-7 TRBV15 . TGTGCCACCGGGCGGGCGACCTACGAGCAGTACTTC CATGRATYEQYF
TRBD1 TRBJ2-5 TRBV19 . TGTGCCAGCGGACAGGGGGCCCAAGAGACCCAGTACTTC CASGQGAQETQYF
. TRBJ1-5 TRBV15 once TGTGCCACCAGCAGAGCTTTCTCAAATAGCAATCGGCCCCAGCATTTT CATSRAFSNSNRPQHF
TRBD2 TRBJ2-7 TRBV10-2 . TGCGCCAGCAGACTAGCGGGAGTGGGGGAGCAGTACTTC CASRLAGVGEQYF
. TRBJ2-2 TRBV27 . TGTGCCAGCAGTCTGGGCCCAGGTAACACCGGGGAGCTGTTTTTT CASSLGPGNTGELFF
TRBD2 TRBJ2-5 TRBV7-9 . TGTGCCAGCAGCCCGGGACTAGCGGGTGGAACCCAGTACTTC CASSPGLAGGTQYF
TRBD1 TRBJ1-5 TRBV18 few TGTGCCAGCTCGGGGGAGACAGGGTTGGATCAGCCCCAGCATTTT CASSGETGLDQPQHF
. TRBJ2-7 TRBV20-1 . TGCAGTGCTAGGGCAGGGTACGAGCAGTACTTC CSARAGYEQYF
TRBD2 TRBJ2-5 TRBV7-9 . TGTGCCAGCAGCGGGGGACTAGCGGGACCAACCCAGTACTTC CASSGGLAGPTQYF
. TRBJ2-7 TRBV7-8 . TGTGCCAGCAGCCACCGAAGGGACAACCACGAGCAGTACTTC CASSHRRDNHEQYF
TRBD1 TRBJ2-7 TRBV28 once TGTGCCAGCAGTCCGGGACAGGGGTCCTACGAGCAGTACTTC CASSPGQGSYEQYF
. TRBJ1-5 TRBV28 . TGTGCCAGCAGTCAATTTGGGGGCTCGATTAATCAGCCCCAGCATTTT CASSQFGGSINQPQHF
TRBD2 TRBJ2-1 TRBV5-1 many TGCGCCAGCAGCTTACTAGCGGGAGCCTACAATGAGCAGTTCTTC CASSLLAGAYNEQFF
. TRBJ1-5 TRBV2 once TGTGCCAGCAGTGAATTAGGAGGGGAGGGTCAGCCCCAGCATTTT CASSELGGEGQPQHF
. TRBJ2-3 TRBV10-3 . TGTGCCATCAGTGGAGACACAGATACGCAGTATTTT CAISGDTDTQYF
TRBD2 TRBJ2-2 TRBV28 . TGTGCCAGCCGGGGGGGCGCGTCTTACACCGGGGAGCTGTTTTTT CASRGGASYTGELFF
. TRBJ1-4 TRBV25-1 . TGTGCCAGCAGTGAATGGGAGGGGCCGGGTGACGAAAAACTGTTTTTT CASSEWEGPGDEKLFF
. TRBJ2-7 TRBV18 . TGTGCCAGCTCACCAGCGGGGCAGACCTACGAGCAGTACTTC CASSPAGQTYEQYF
. TRBJ1-3 TRBV9 . TGTGCCAGCAGCGTAGATACGGGGGTCTCTGGAAACACCATATATTTT CASSVDTGVSGNTIYF
. TRBJ1-1 TRBV27 few TGTGCCAGCAGTTTAATTGTCGCCCAGTACACTGAAGCTTTCTTT CASSLIVAQYTEAFF
. TRBJ1-1 TRBV29-1 . TGCAGCGTTGCAGGGATGGGGCAAGCTTTCTTT CSVAGMGQAFF
. TRBJ2-2 TRBV7-8 . TGTGCCAGCAGCTTAAGGGGCTGGGGGAACACCGGGGAGCTGTTTTTT CASSLRGWGNTGELFF
. TRBJ2-1 TRBV5-8 once TGTGCCAGCAGCCCCCGTGGGAGGTTCAATGAGCAGTTCTTC CASSPRGRFNEQFF
. TRBJ2-7 TRBV18 . TGTGCCAGCTCAGCGGGACTGGTTTCCTACGAGCAGTACTTC CASSAGLVSYEQYF
. TRBJ1-1 TRBV7-9 . TGTGCCAGCAGTCATAGAGAAAGCCGAGCTTTCTTT CASSHRESRAFF
TRBD2 TRBJ2-1 TRBV7-9 . TGTGCCAGCAGCTTCGCTAGCGGGAGCTACAATGAGCAGTTCTTC CASSFASGSYNEQFF
. TRBJ2-7 TRBV7-9 . TGTTCCAGCAGCAGCCGACTCTCGGGGGAGCAGTACTTC CSSSSRLSGEQYF
. TRBJ1-6 TRBV4-1 . TGCGCCAGCAGCCAAGTTTCAGGGATACAGAATTCACCCCTCCACTTT CASSQVSGIQNSPLHF
. TRBJ2-7 TRBV9 . TGTGCCAGCAGCGTAGTGCTGGTTTCGGAGGGCTACGAGCAGTACTTC CASSVVLVSEGYEQYF
. TRBJ1-1 TRBV15 . TGTGCCACCAGCAGAGCACGGGGGTTAGGAACTGAAGCTTTCTTT CATSRARGLGTEAFF
. TRBJ1-6 TRBV27 . TGTGCCAGCAGTCCCCCCGGGGGAAGGAATTCACCCCTCCACTTT CASSPPGGRNSPLHF
TRBD2 TRBJ2-3 TRBV19 . TGTGCCAGTTCGGGACTAGCGGCAGGCACAGATACGCAGTATTTT CASSGLAAGTDTQYF
. TRBJ1-1 TRBV29-1 . TGCAGCGTTGGTCGGGCAGGGGACACTGAAGCTTTCTTT CSVGRAGDTEAFF
. TRBJ2-1 TRBV7-3 . TGTGCCAGCAGGCCAGATGAGCAGTTCTTC CASRPDEQFF
TRBD2 TRBJ2-7 TRBV5-1 . TGCGCCAGCAGCTCCGGGACTAGCTACGAGCAGTACTTC CASSSGTSYEQYF